A selection of T cell receptor beta chains follows, all from one sample in a study of blood T cell repertoires in COVID-19. This table comes from immunoSEQ multiplex PCR, and its TCRdb copy is limited to in-frame clones, with some not included. This table holds about 170,000 clones, 85% to 90% found once. The sample consisted of peripheral blood. The receptors originated from a man in his forties or fifties who had recovered from COVID-19. Both conserved end residues are part of each CDR3. A D gene is named only where the DNA matches it firmly. Clone size is shown for a subset of rows, as once, few, many or a class of expanded clone.

>TRBD2|TRBJ2-1|once|TRBV2
CASSERTSGYNEQFF
TGTGCCAGCAGCGAACGGACTAGCGGTTACAATGAGCAGTTCTTC
>TRBD1|TRBJ1-3|.|TRBV19
CANIRDSGNTIYF
TGTGCCAATATTCGGGACAGTGGAAACACCATATATTTT
>.|TRBJ1-1|few|TRBV19
CASSNSAVTEAFF
TGTGCCAGTAGTAATTCGGCGGTGACTGAAGCTTTCTTT
>TRBD2|TRBJ2-3|.|TRBV5-1
CASEALAGGGTDTQYF
TGCGCCAGCGAAGCCCTGGCGGGGGGCGGAACAGATACGCAGTATTTT
>.|TRBJ2-2|once|TRBV4-1
CASSPNGGRGPNTGELFF
TGCGCCAGCAGCCCCAATGGAGGGAGAGGTCCGAACACCGGGGAGCTGTTTTTT
>.|TRBJ1-3|.|TRBV6-6
CASTPGGRGNTIYF
TGTGCCAGCACCCCGGGGGGAAGGGGAAACACCATATATTTT
>.|TRBJ2-5|.|TRBV18
CASSLGQQETQYF
TGTGCCAGCTCACTAGGACAGCAAGAGACCCAGTACTTC
>TRBD1|TRBJ1-1|.|TRBV7-2
CASSLDRGRTEAFF
TGTGCCAGCAGCTTGGACAGGGGGCGTACTGAAGCTTTCTTT
>.|TRBJ1-2|.|TRBV30
CAWSAVGAVSYGYTF
TGTGCCTGGAGCGCCGTGGGGGCGGTAAGCTATGGCTACACCTTC
>.|TRBJ1-1|.|TRBV30
CAWTPTGSGEAFF
TGTGCCTGGACTCCGACCGGATCGGGTGAAGCTTTCTTT
>TRBD2|TRBJ2-3|.|TRBV29-1
CSSSGRNADTQYF
TGCAGCTCGAGCGGGAGGAACGCAGATACGCAGTATTTT
>TRBD1|TRBJ1-2|.|TRBV5-1
CASSLDDWDRQSYGYTF
TGCGCCAGCAGCTTGGATGACTGGGACAGGCAATCCTATGGCTACACCTTC
>.|TRBJ1-1|few|TRBV7-3
CASSPLGVPDTEAFF
TGTGCCAGCAGCCCCCTGGGAGTACCGGACACTGAAGCTTTCTTT
>.|TRBJ1-5|.|TRBV27
CASRRQGITSNQPQHF
TGTGCCAGCAGACGGCAGGGAATAACAAGCAATCAGCCCCAGCATTTT
>TRBD1|TRBJ1-6|.|TRBV6-2/TRBV6-3
CASSNYRLQGANRNSPLHF
TGTGCCAGCAGTAACTACCGTCTACAGGGGGCGAATCGGAATTCACCCCTCCACTTT
>TRBD1|TRBJ2-7|.|TRBV29-1
CSVRMDRGYEQYF
TGCAGCGTCCGGATGGACAGGGGGTACGAGCAGTACTTC
>TRBD1|TRBJ2-7|.|TRBV19
CASSRGQGNEQYF
TGTGCCAGTAGTAGGGGACAGGGGAACGAGCAGTACTTC
>TRBD1|TRBJ1-2|.|TRBV6-2/TRBV6-3
CASSSTGDRTGYTF
TGTGCCAGCAGTTCGACAGGGGACCGGACGGGCTACACCTTC
>TRBD1|TRBJ1-5|.|TRBV27
CASSSGTGGSQPQHF
TGTGCCAGCAGTTCAGGGACAGGGGGAAGTCAGCCCCAGCATTTT
>TRBD2|TRBJ2-7|.|TRBV5-5
CASSLDLASGSGYEQYF
TGTGCCAGCAGCTTGGATCTCGCTAGCGGGTCCGGCTACGAGCAGTACTTC
>TRBD2|TRBJ2-5|.|TRBV7-2
CASSSGREGPKTQYF
TGTGCCAGCAGCTCGGGGCGGGAGGGCCCGAAGACCCAGTACTTC
>.|TRBJ2-7|once|TRBV7-3
CASSDRATGEQYF
TGTGCCAGCAGCGATAGGGCTACGGGGGAGCAGTACTTC
>.|TRBJ2-3|.|TRBV27
CASSLLGEVGTDTQYF
TGTGCCAGCAGTTTATTGGGGGAGGTTGGCACAGATACGCAGTATTTT
>.|TRBJ2-4|.|TRBV18
CASSSSGAKNIQYF
TGTGCCAGCTCAAGTTCAGGGGCCAAAAACATTCAGTACTTC
>.|TRBJ1-2|.|TRBV4-3
CASSQEFTPNYGYTF
TGCGCCAGCAGCCAAGAGTTCACACCCAACTATGGCTACACCTTC
>.|TRBJ2-1|.|TRBV10-3
CAISESMYNEQFF
TGTGCCATCAGTGAGTCTATGTACAATGAGCAGTTCTTC
>.|TRBJ2-6|.|TRBV11-2
CASSLSQTGGANVLTF
TGTGCCAGCAGCCTCTCCCAGACAGGTGGGGCCAACGTCCTGACTTTC
>.|TRBJ1-6|.|TRBV7-2
CASSLSYQGGSPLHF
TGTGCCAGCAGCTTATCGTACCAGGGCGGTTCACCCCTCCACTTT
>TRBD1|TRBJ1-1|.|TRBV6-5
CASSYGDRVITEAFF
TGTGCCAGCAGTTACGGGGACAGGGTCATCACTGAAGCTTTCTTT
>TRBD2|TRBJ2-3|.|TRBV15
CATSRAPGGRTDTQYF
TGTGCCACCAGCAGGGCCCCGGGAGGGAGGACAGATACGCAGTATTTT
>.|TRBJ1-2|.|TRBV12-2
CASRFRKVQEGGYTF
TGTGCAAGTCGCTTTAGGAAGGTCCAGGAGGGCGGCTACACCTTC
>.|TRBJ2-5|.|TRBV4-3
CASSQDYQGRETQYF
TGCGCCAGCAGCCAAGATTATCAGGGTCGAGAGACCCAGTACTTC
>.|TRBJ1-1|once|TRBV19
CASSIIGGEAFF
TGTGCCAGTAGTATAATAGGAGGTGAAGCTTTCTTT
>TRBD1|TRBJ1-2|.|TRBV6-5
CASSPGQGRGYTF
TGTGCCAGCAGCCCCGGACAGGGTCGTGGCTACACCTTC
>TRBD2|TRBJ2-1|.|TRBV6-2/TRBV6-3
CASSLGLAGGDEQFF
TGTGCCAGCAGTCTTGGACTAGCGGGTGGTGATGAGCAGTTCTTC
>TRBD2|TRBJ2-3|.|TRBV29-1
CSVSGRISTDTQYF
TGCAGCGTTAGCGGGAGAATTAGCACAGATACGCAGTATTTT
>TRBD2|TRBJ2-1|.|TRBV2
CASSGFSGVAAEQFF
TGTGCCAGCAGTGGTTTCAGCGGGGTGGCCGCTGAGCAGTTCTTC
>.|TRBJ2-3|.|TRBV27
CAEYKDTQYF
TGTGCCGAATACAAGGATACGCAGTATTTT
>TRBD1|TRBJ1-5|few|TRBV20-1
CSASKGGYYYQPQHF
TGCAGTGCTAGTAAAGGGGGCTACTACTATCAGCCCCAGCATTTT
>.|TRBJ1-5|.|TRBV7-9
CASSPEGLNDRSQPQHF
TGTGCCAGCAGCCCCGAGGGCTTAAACGACAGGTCTCAGCCCCAGCATTTT
>TRBD1|TRBJ2-7|.|TRBV30
CAWSVSTGGSYEQYF
TGTGCCTGGAGTGTGTCGACAGGGGGCTCCTACGAGCAGTACTTC
>TRBD1|TRBJ1-1|many|TRBV5-6
CASSLWGQGRLNTEAFF
TGTGCCAGCAGCTTGTGGGGACAGGGAAGGTTGAACACTGAAGCTTTCTTT
>.|TRBJ1-2|.|TRBV30
CACPLRAVYGYTF
TGTGCCTGCCCCCTGCGGGCGGTATATGGCTACACCTTC
>.|TRBJ2-3|.|TRBV27
CASSKGGSADTQYF
TGTGCCAGCAGTAAGGGGGGGTCCGCAGATACGCAGTATTTT
>TRBD1|TRBJ1-6|once|TRBV6-5
CASTEDRAYNSPLHF
TGTGCCAGCACAGAAGACAGGGCTTATAATTCACCCCTCCACTTT
>.|TRBJ2-5|.|TRBV7-2
CASSLALGQKQETQYF
TGTGCCAGCAGCTTAGCGCTCGGACAGAAACAAGAGACCCAGTACTTC
>TRBD1|TRBJ2-7|.|TRBV28
CASSVTGADEQYF
TGTGCCAGCAGTGTGACAGGGGCGGACGAGCAGTACTTC
>TRBD1|TRBJ1-1|.|TRBV11-3
CASSPGQGRNTEAFF
TGTGCCAGCAGCCCTGGACAGGGGAGGAACACTGAAGCTTTCTTT
>TRBD1|TRBJ1-4|.|TRBV5-1
CASSSGTGGRKLFF
TGCGCCAGCAGCTCCGGGACAGGGGGTAGAAAACTGTTTTTT
>.|TRBJ1-1|.|TRBV6-2/TRBV6-3
CASSSAGTGATEAFF
TGTGCCAGCAGTTCGGCGGGGACGGGTGCGACTGAAGCTTTCTTT